Listed below are T cell receptor beta chains from one sample, sequenced in a study of regulatory dendritic cells for organ transplantation. TCRdb's copy holds only in-frame clones and misses some; the assay was immunoSEQ multiplex PCR. The sample lists tens of thousands of clones, approximately 78% occurring once. Sequenced: naive CD4+ T cells from blood. Receptors originate from a human donor in good health. Each CDR3 is given with its conserved first and last residue. Each record gives: V gene, J gene, CDR3 protein.

TRBV7-3	TRBJ1-5	CASSLRGGYSNQPQHF
TRBV18	TRBJ1-1	CASSPLRDTEAFF
TRBV6-5	TRBJ2-5	CASRKTGGHETQYF
TRBV5-1	TRBJ2-1	CASSPSPLDYNEQFF
TRBV2	TRBJ1-4	CASRRETGTLNEKLFF
TRBV7-9	TRBJ1-1	CASTEGAGGTEAFF
TRBV13	TRBJ2-7	CASSLGLGGGPLQFFEQYF
TRBV23-1	TRBJ2-1	CASSHQLPGSYNEQFF
TRBV5-1	TRBJ2-5	CASGQTSGGLETQYF
TRBV6-5	TRBJ1-1	CASSYTGGTEAFF
TRBV11-3	TRBJ1-4	CASTSGTFNEKLFF
TRBV5-1	TRBJ2-2	CASTWTQRGNTGELFF
TRBV5-1	TRBJ2-3	CASSPPSGTDTQYF
TRBV7-8	TRBJ2-6	CASSPIAGAGANVLTF
TRBV19	TRBJ1-2	CASSVDRGKGDGYTF
TRBV7-9	TRBJ1-6	CASSAGQGLGSLHF
TRBV6-1	TRBJ2-2	CASSEVQGAIGELFF